The present T cell receptor beta chain was sequenced within a study of blood T cells in healthy people across ages (dated by TCRdb to between 2015 and 2016). About the full investigation: Template switching captured roughly one uniquely barcoded TCR beta cDNA molecule per two T cells in model experiments. Using deep sequencing normalized with unique cDNA molecular identifiers, the study measured how TCR beta repertoire diversity changes with age. Two additional independent replicas of 1 million unique cDNA reads from the same blood draw were analyzed for two donors (one aged 18 to 29 and one aged 80 or older). Four age groups were formed from the donors: young (average about 17 years), middle-aged (more than 35), aged (62) and long-lived (82). Points the paper makes about the study in general: Donor CMV infection status was unknown, potentially confounding age-related changes in expanded clonotypes. The percentage of naive T cells measured by flow cytometry correlated strongly with observed TCR beta diversity. Estimates of total diversity from one million sequenced T cells were regarded as lower bounds and underestimates. Since profiling was done on bulk unsorted PBMCs, naive and antigen-experienced compartments could not be conclusively compared. As age increased, observed TCR beta diversity per million T cells dropped in a roughly linear way, and a significant reduction was already evident by age about 40. Compared with the aged group, the long-lived group had more naive CD4+ T cells, fewer expanded clones and increased TCR diversity, a pattern suggesting age selection.

This clonotype was seen a handful of times. Its recognized antigen is unknown. No quality values exist for individual bases; no much larger clone is one base distant. The 39 donors, aged about 6 to 100 years, were systemically healthy Caucasian individuals from Russia. Each donor gave about 9.7 milliliters of peripheral blood, drawn into EDTA-treated Vacutainer tubes. Ficoll-Paque density-gradient centrifugation was used to isolate PBMCs, with at least 6.5 million per sample. Trizol reagent was used to extract total RNA from PBMCs, with at least 5 micrograms per sample. For every donor, an aliquot of PBMCs went through flow cytometry to measure the percentages of naive CD45RAhigh/CD27high T cells. Library preparation was by 5' RACE. For sequencing, an Illumina HiSeq 2500 was employed. A second 7 to 11 cycle PCR used a sample-barcoded 5' primer and a J-beta primer mix. A unique molecular identifier was introduced onto each TCR beta cDNA molecule by a template-switch 5' adaptor carrying 12 random nucleotides. Each sample yielded at least 3 million CDR3-containing paired-end reads. All of the RNA was converted into first-strand cDNA using the Mint cDNA synthesis kit, with a TRBC-specific oligonucleotide serving as the primer. Following uracil-DNA glycosylase treatment, all cDNA underwent a first 18-cycle PCR with the universal primers M1SS and BC2_uni_R. As for the original processing: For normalization, 1 million high-quality reads, each with a distinct molecular identifier, were randomly selected from each sample. Instead of being binned into consensus sequences, reads with shared molecular identifiers were discarded. MiTCR, set to a Q25 quality threshold and the strictest error-elimination algorithm, was used for CDR3 identification, clonotype clustering and error correction. A nonparametric unseen species model using Euler transformation provided a lower-bound estimate of total TCR beta diversity. TCRdb redid the processing of the public reads, applying fastp at Q25 and MiXCR, and retained in-frame beta chains. Identical CDR3 proteins give one entry, which carries the most common genes and DNA. For this entry, the V and J calls and clone size follow TCRdb and not the study's own pipeline. Across this sample there are approximately 490,000 distinct CDR3 sequences, with about 25% seen only once. The ten largest clones represent around 10% of the sample.

From V the trimming removes 4 bases and from J it removes 4 bases, while the gene matches leave 3 bases of the junction unaccounted for. CDR1 and CDR2 are read off the germline V gene as SNHLY and FYNNEI. The CDR3 has 14 amino acids, counting the end cysteine and phenylalanine. Only the CDR3 DNA is retained, 42 bases long and in frame from the first base. In addition, the sample was reused for a study of T cells of mothers and their children. The second study's paper adds: Donors were nine systemically healthy Caucasian individuals: three mothers and their six children. cDNA synthesis consumed the entire amount of extracted RNA, loaded at around 1.5 ug RNA in each 15 ul reaction. Sample barcodes and 2-4 random nucleotides were added via the M1S primer in the second PCR. Each mother yielded over 9 million TCR beta CDR3 reads and each child 3 million to 3.5 million reads. Thymic selection shapes the output of TCR recombination in a similar way in related and unrelated pairs, and inherited differences have a minor effect. Normalized repertoire overlap was always found to be slightly, but never significantly, higher in related mother-child pairs than in unrelated mother-child pairs. Persistent microchimeric T cell clones were not detected, at a sensitivity of about 99 clones per million clonotypes. The study used deep NGS to compare TCR beta repertoires of mothers and children, seeking features distinguishing related mother-child pairs from unrelated individuals. Mothers averaged about 40 +/- 4 years of age and children averaged around 10 +/- 4 years. After adapter ligation was performed with NEBNext reagents, the libraries were sequenced on an Illumina HiSeq 2000 with 100+100 nt paired-end reads. To prevent cross-contamination, the mother and child libraries were prepared a month apart and were sequenced in separate runs. Each donor had between roughly 450,000 and 2,100,000 distinct TCR beta clonotypes identified. Naive TCR beta clonotypes were estimated from low-frequency clonotypes matched to each donor's FACS-determined naive share, without sorting.

This clonotype was obtained from a boy between 10 and 17 years old in good health. The sequence joins TRBV2 to TRBJ2-2, with 7 junctional bases fitting TRBD2. The sequenced material came from blood. The CDR3 protein sequence reads: CASSVSGGTGELFF. The sequence in DNA is TGTGCCAGCAGTGTGTCGGGGGGCACCGGGGAGCTGTTTTTT.